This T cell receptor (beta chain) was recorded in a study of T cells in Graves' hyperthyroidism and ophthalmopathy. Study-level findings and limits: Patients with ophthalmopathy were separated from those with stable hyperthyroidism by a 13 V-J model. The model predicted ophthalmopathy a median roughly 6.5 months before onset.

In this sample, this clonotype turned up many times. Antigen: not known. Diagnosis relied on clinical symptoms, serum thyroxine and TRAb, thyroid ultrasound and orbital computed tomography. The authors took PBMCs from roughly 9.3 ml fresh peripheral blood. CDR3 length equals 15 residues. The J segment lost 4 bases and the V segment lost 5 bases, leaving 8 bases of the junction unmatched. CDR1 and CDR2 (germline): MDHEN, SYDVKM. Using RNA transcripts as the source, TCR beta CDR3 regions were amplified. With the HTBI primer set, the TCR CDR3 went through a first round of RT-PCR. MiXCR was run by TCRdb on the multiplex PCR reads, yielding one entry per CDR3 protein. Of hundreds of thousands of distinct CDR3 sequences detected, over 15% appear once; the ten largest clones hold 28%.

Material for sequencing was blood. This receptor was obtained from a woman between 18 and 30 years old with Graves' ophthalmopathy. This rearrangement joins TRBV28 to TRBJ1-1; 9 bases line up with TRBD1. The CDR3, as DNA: TGTGCCAGCAGTATACCGGGACAGGGTTCCACTGAAGCTTTCTTT. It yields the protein CASSIPGQGSTEAFF.